This TCR beta chain emerged from a study of CXCR3-negative and CXCR3-positive naive CD8 T cells. Findings and caveats of the study: Naive cells with CXCR3 showed TRB CDR3s that were more hydrophobic than those in CXCR3-negative naive cells.

UMI-tagged TRB cDNA libraries were built via 5' RACE. TCRdb re-called the 5' RACE reads, yielding one record per CDR3 amino acid sequence without DNA. In total, the table holds 150,000 to 180,000 distinct CDR3 sequences. Regarding this clonotype: Its matching antigen is unknown.

CDR3 length equals 11 residues. Germline V gives CDR1 SGHRS, CDR2 YFSETQ. Source material: naive CXCR3+ CD8+ T cells from blood. Subset: CD45RO-CCR7+CD27+CD95- naive CD8+ T cells expressing CXCR3 (TNR3+). The chain carries TRBV5-1 and TRBJ2-1; TCRdb reports TRBD1, a call that lacks DNA to check it against. This clonotype was obtained from a human donor in good health. Some clones in this sample may be carry-over from other donors' samples. The CDR3: CASSGTGDQFF.